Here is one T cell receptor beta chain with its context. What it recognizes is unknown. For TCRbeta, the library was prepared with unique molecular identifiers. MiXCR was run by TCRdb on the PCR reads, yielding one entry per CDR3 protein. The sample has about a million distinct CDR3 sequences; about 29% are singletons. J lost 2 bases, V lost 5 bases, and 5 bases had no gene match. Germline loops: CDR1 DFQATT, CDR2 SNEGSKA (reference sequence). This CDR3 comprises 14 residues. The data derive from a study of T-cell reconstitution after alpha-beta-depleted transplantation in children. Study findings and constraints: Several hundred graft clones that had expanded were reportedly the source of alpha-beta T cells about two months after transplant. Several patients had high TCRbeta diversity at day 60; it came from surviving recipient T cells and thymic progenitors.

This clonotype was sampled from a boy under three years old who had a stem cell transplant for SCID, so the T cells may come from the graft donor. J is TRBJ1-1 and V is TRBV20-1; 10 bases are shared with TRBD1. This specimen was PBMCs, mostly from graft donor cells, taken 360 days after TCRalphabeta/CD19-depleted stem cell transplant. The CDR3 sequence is CSAGDRGQNTEAFF. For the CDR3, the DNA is TGCAGTGCTGGGGACAGGGGCCAAAACACTGAAGCTTTCTTT.